These 17 T cell receptor beta chains were sequenced from one sample in a study of T-cell reconstitution after alpha-beta-depleted transplantation in children. The TCRbeta library was prepared with unique molecular identifiers. Each CDR3 protein gets one entry after TCRdb re-called the PCR reads with MiXCR. The sample contains just over 350,000 distinct CDR3 sequences, 13% of which appear only once. The specimen comprised PBMCs, sampled from the stem cell graft. The receptors originated from a human donor who donated a stem cell graft to a child with Fanconi anemia.

This clonotype was counted ten times or more. The chain carries TRBV24-1 and TRBJ2-2, with D hard to call. The germline CDR1 and CDR2 sequences are KGHDR and SFDVKD. Trimming cost V 7 bases and J 2 bases, with 4 bases left between them. There are 12 residues in the CDR3. The CDR3 spells CATRENTGELFF. The CDR3 DNA is TGTGCCACCAGGGAAAACACCGGGGAGCTGTTTTTT.

The chain is built from TRBV27 and TRBJ2-7; 9 bases agree with TRBD1. J lost 2 bases, V lost 5 bases, and 7 bases had no gene match. The CDR3 sequence is 15 residues long. CDR1 is MNHEY and CDR2 is SMNVEV in the germline V gene (reference sequence). CDR3 nucleotide sequence: TGTGCCAGCAGTCCATGGGACAGGGTCACCTACGAGCAGTACTTC. Amino acids: CASSPWDRVTYEQYF.

This clonotype has a handful of counts. The J gene is TRBJ2-2, the V gene TRBV5-1, with 9 bases that match TRBD1. Germline V gene sequence: CDR1 SGHRS, CDR2 YFSETQ. The CDR3 contains 16 residues. Trimming cost V 3 bases and J 5 bases; bases outside gene matches: 8. The CDR3 sequence is CASSSKGQGNTGELFF. CDR3 nucleotides: TGCGCCAGCAGCTCCAAGGGACAGGGAAATACCGGGGAGCTGTTTTTT.

Many counts were recorded for this clonotype. This chain links TRBV12-3 or TRBV12-4 with TRBJ2-1; D call uncertain. V was shortened by 3 bases and J by 10 bases, with 7 bases between the two germline ends. This CDR3 is 11 amino acids long. The DNA of the CDR3 is TGTGCCAGCAGTTTTGGGTTCGAGCAGTTCTTC. Residues: CASSFGFEQFF.

This clonotype was observed many times. The chain uses TRBV4-3 and TRBJ2-1; D gene unclear. Germline loops: CDR1 LGHNA, CDR2 YSLEER. V gave up 4 bases and J gave up 3 bases, with 13 bases separating them. CDR3 size: 15 residues. The CDR3 coding sequence is TGCGCCAGCAGCCCCCTCTTGGGCAGCTACAATGAGCAGTTCTTC. Its protein is CASSPLLGSYNEQFF.

This CDR3 is CASSVQEPTDTQYF. The CDR3 region has the DNA TGTGCCAGCAGCGTACAGGAACCCACAGATACGCAGTATTTT. This sequence joins TRBV9 and TRBJ2-3, with no clear D. This CDR3 spans 14 amino acids. V was trimmed by 1 base and J by 2 bases, leaving 8 bases between them. The germline V gene encodes CDR1 SGDLS and CDR2 YYNGEE.

J is TRBJ1-5 and V is TRBV18; no definite D call. The CDR3 has 14 amino acids. Trimming left V 2 bases short and J 6 bases short, with 11 bases between. CDR1 and CDR2 from the germline V gene are KGHSH and LQKENI. This CDR3 reads CASSPGRVGQPQHF. The CDR3 nucleotides read TGTGCCAGCTCACCAGGAAGGGTTGGTCAGCCCCAGCATTTT.

This clonotype has at least ten counts. The chain links TRBV12-3 or TRBV12-4 to TRBJ2-2; D might be TRBD1 or TRBD2, each matching 5 bases. V lost 6 bases and J 4 bases, leaving 9 bases between the germline ends. This CDR3 spans 13 amino acids. CDR3 loop: CASSQRGTGELFF. CDR3 nucleotide sequence: TGTGCCAGCAGCCAGAGGGGCACCGGGGAGCTGTTTTTT.

This clonotype was seen ten or more times. The chain carries TRBV7-9 and TRBJ2-2, with a tentative D call TRBD2 (6 bases). CDR3 size: 14 residues. Germline CDR1 SEHNR, CDR2 FQNEAQ (reference sequence). V gave up 2 bases and J gave up 3 bases, with 7 bases separating them. The chain's CDR3 is CASSLSGDTGELFF. As DNA, the CDR3 is TGTGCCAGCAGCTTATCGGGAGACACCGGGGAGCTGTTTTTT.

The V gene is TRBV15, the J gene TRBJ2-3, with D possibly being TRBD1 (6 bases). V was clipped by 0 bases and J by 3 bases, with 13 bases between them. CDR3 length equals 16 residues. Germline loops: CDR1 LNHNV, CDR2 YYDKDF (reference sequence). The CDR3 protein is CATSREGRGITDTQYF. In nucleotides, the CDR3 is TGTGCCACCAGCAGAGAGGGCAGGGGAATTACAGATACGCAGTATTTT.

J is TRBJ2-3 and V is TRBV18; D ambiguous. The V and J ends lost 0 bases and 5 bases respectively, with 6 bases between them. The CDR3 totals 13 residues. Germline V gives CDR1 KGHSH, CDR2 LQKENI. CDR3 sequence reads: CASSPPQRDTQYF. CDR3 DNA sequence: TGTGCCAGCTCACCACCTCAACGAGATACGCAGTATTTT.

V and J are TRBV7-9 and TRBJ2-1; D remains ambiguous. In germline, CDR1 is SEHNR, CDR2 FQNEAQ (reference sequence). Trimming removed 6 bases from V and 5 bases from J, with 8 bases in between. The CDR3 consists of 12 residues. The CDR3 DNA follows: TGTGCCAGCAGGTGGCAGAACAATGAGCAGTTCTTC. Protein: CASRWQNNEQFF.

This sequence joins TRBV7-6 and TRBJ2-3; no firm D call. The ends were cut back, 1 base at V and 2 bases at J, with 7 bases in the middle. Germline V gene data show CDR1 as SGHVS and CDR2 as FNYEAQ. There are 14 residues in the CDR3. This chain's CDR3 is CASSLEVSTDTQYF. The CDR3 region has the DNA TGTGCCAGCAGCTTAGAGGTTTCCACAGATACGCAGTATTTT.

The chain couples TRBV5-4 to TRBJ2-1; D unresolved. This CDR3 is 15 amino acids long. Trimming took off 6 bases at V and 1 base at J, with 14 bases between the two ends. The germline CDR1 and CDR2 sequences are SGHNT and YYREEE (reference sequence). The CDR3, as DNA: TGTGCCAGCACTCGAGAGACGCAGTCCTACAATGAGCAGTTCTTC. The encoded protein is CASTRETQSYNEQFF.

This chain uses TRBV11-2 with TRBJ2-7; D not resolved. V shed 4 bases and J shed 3 bases, with 10 bases lying between them. Germline CDR1 reads SGHAT; CDR2 reads FQNNGV. CDR3 length equals 13 residues. CDR3 coding DNA: TGTGCCAGCAGCTATAGATCGGACTACGAGCAGTACGTC. Translation: CASSYRSDYEQYV.

The chain uses TRBV28 and TRBJ2-6; TRBD2 is a possible D gene (5 bases). Germline values: CDR1 MDHEN, CDR2 SYDVKM. The length of the CDR3 is 15 residues. Trimming shortened V by 8 bases and J by 0 bases, and 11 bases separated the two germline ends. DNA of the CDR3: TGTGCCAGCGGTGGACTGAGCTCTGGGGCCAACGTCCTGACTTTC. The encoded protein is CASGGLSSGANVLTF.

The table lists this clonotype with many counts. V is TRBV7-9 and J is TRBJ2-2, with D hard to call. In germline, CDR1 is SEHNR, CDR2 FQNEAQ (reference sequence). Trimming left V 2 bases short and J 1 base short, with 5 bases between. This CDR3 is built from 14 residues. The CDR3 sequence: CASSLIQNTGELFF. For the CDR3, the DNA is TGTGCCAGCAGCTTAATACAGAACACCGGGGAGCTGTTTTTT.